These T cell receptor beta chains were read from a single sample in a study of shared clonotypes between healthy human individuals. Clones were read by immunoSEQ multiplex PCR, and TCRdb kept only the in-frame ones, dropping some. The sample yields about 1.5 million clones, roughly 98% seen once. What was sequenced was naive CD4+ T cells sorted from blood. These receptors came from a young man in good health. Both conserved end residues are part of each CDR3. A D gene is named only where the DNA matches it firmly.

DNA: TGTGCCAGCAGTCGCGGGACAGGGTTCGAAAAACTGTTTTTT
CDR3: CASSRGTGFEKLFF
D: TRBD1
V: TRBV27
J: TRBJ1-4

DNA: TGTGCCTGGGCGCCCGGAGAAAAACTGTTTTTT
CDR3: CAWAPGEKLFF
D: -
V: TRBV30
J: TRBJ1-4

DNA: TGTGCCAGCAGTTACGGGGGGGCGCTGTTTTTT
CDR3: CASSYGGALFF
D: -
V: TRBV6-6
J: TRBJ1-4

DNA: TGCGCCAGCAGCTTGGTCAGGGGAGGCACAGATACGCAGTATTTT
CDR3: CASSLVRGGTDTQYF
D: -
V: TRBV5-1
J: TRBJ2-3

DNA: TGTGCCAGCAGGACTAGTCCCGCGCCTAACTATGGCTACACCTTC
CDR3: CASRTSPAPNYGYTF
D: -
V: TRBV7-2
J: TRBJ1-2

DNA: TGCGCCAGCAGCTTGGTACCGGGCTACGAGCAGTACTTC
CDR3: CASSLVPGYEQYF
D: -
V: TRBV5-1
J: TRBJ2-7

DNA: TGTGCCAGCAGCACAGGGGGCTACAACTACGAGCAGTACTTC
CDR3: CASSTGGYNYEQYF
D: TRBD1
V: TRBV9
J: TRBJ2-7

DNA: TGCAGCGTAGGGGACAGGGGATCCTACGAGCAGTACTTC
CDR3: CSVGDRGSYEQYF
D: TRBD1
V: TRBV29-1
J: TRBJ2-7

DNA: TGTGCCAGCAGGCAAGCGGGGGGAGAGACCCAGTACTTC
CDR3: CASRQAGGETQYF
D: TRBD2
V: TRBV7-9
J: TRBJ2-5

DNA: TGTGCCAGCAGCCTCAGGGTCTCCGAAAATGAAAAACTGTTTTTT
CDR3: CASSLRVSENEKLFF
D: -
V: TRBV5-5
J: TRBJ1-4

DNA: TGTGCCAGCAGTTCACAGGGGGCAGGAACCGGGGAGCTGTTTTTT
CDR3: CASSSQGAGTGELFF
D: TRBD1
V: TRBV6-4
J: TRBJ2-2

DNA: TGCAGCGCCTCCCAGGGGGGACTAGCCGATTACAATGAGCAGTTCTTC
CDR3: CSASQGGLADYNEQFF
D: TRBD2
V: TRBV29-1
J: TRBJ2-1

DNA: TGTGCCAGCAGTTTATCAGGTCGTGGCACAGATACGCAGTATTTT
CDR3: CASSLSGRGTDTQYF
D: -
V: TRBV28
J: TRBJ2-3

DNA: TGTGCCAGCAGCGCCCGTCGGGCGGGGAACACTGAAGCTTTCTTT
CDR3: CASSARRAGNTEAFF
D: -
V: TRBV9
J: TRBJ1-1

DNA: TGTGCCAGTAGTCTCCAGAGGGGGGCGGGCACAGATACGCAGTATTTT
CDR3: CASSLQRGAGTDTQYF
D: -
V: TRBV19
J: TRBJ2-3

DNA: TGTGCCAGCAGCATTACGGACTCTGCCTACGAGCAGTACTTC
CDR3: CASSITDSAYEQYF
D: -
V: TRBV7-6
J: TRBJ2-7

DNA: TGTGCCAGCAGCTTAGATGGATCTATGGGCTACACCTTC
CDR3: CASSLDGSMGYTF
D: -
V: TRBV7-8
J: TRBJ1-2

DNA: TGTGCCAGCAGCTCCGGGGGCAGCCTGAACACTGAAGCTTTCTTT
CDR3: CASSSGGSLNTEAFF
D: -
V: TRBV7-9
J: TRBJ1-1

DNA: TGTGCCAGCAGCTTTTTCACAGCTATCATAGGCTACACCTTC
CDR3: CASSFFTAIIGYTF
D: -
V: TRBV7-2
J: TRBJ1-2

DNA: TGTGCCAGCAGCCAATCGTGGATGAATGAGCAGTTCTTC
CDR3: CASSQSWMNEQFF
D: -
V: TRBV16
J: TRBJ2-1

DNA: TGTGCCAGTAACCGGGGCGTAAGCAATCAGCCCCAGCATTTT
CDR3: CASNRGVSNQPQHF
D: -
V: TRBV19
J: TRBJ1-5

DNA: TGTGCCAGCAGCGTAGTAGATCATTCGAACACTGAAGCTTTCTTT
CDR3: CASSVVDHSNTEAFF
D: -
V: TRBV9
J: TRBJ1-1

DNA: TGTGCCAGCTCACCGTTGCAATCAGAGTATGGCTACACCTTC
CDR3: CASSPLQSEYGYTF
D: -
V: TRBV18
J: TRBJ1-2

DNA: TGTGCCAGCTCACCACCGGTGGGGGCAAGGGGGACTAGCGGGAGCTCCTACAATGAGCAGTTCTTC
CDR3: CASSPPVGARGTSGSSYNEQFF
D: TRBD2
V: TRBV18
J: TRBJ2-1

DNA: TGTGCCAGCAGCCACCGGGGGGGACAGGGGCGCACAGATACGCAGTATTTT
CDR3: CASSHRGGQGRTDTQYF
D: TRBD1
V: TRBV11-3
J: TRBJ2-3

DNA: TGTGCCAGCAGCCCGACGGCCTCCACCGGGGAGCTGTTTTTT
CDR3: CASSPTASTGELFF
D: -
V: TRBV7-2
J: TRBJ2-2

DNA: TGTGCCAGCAGCCGGACAGCGATTACCTACGAGCAGTACTTC
CDR3: CASSRTAITYEQYF
D: -
V: TRBV7-2
J: TRBJ2-7

DNA: TGTGCCAGCAGTGAAGGGTTAAACCTCTACGAGCAGTACTTC
CDR3: CASSEGLNLYEQYF
D: -
V: TRBV2
J: TRBJ2-7

DNA: TGTGCCAGCAGTTCGGGTGAGGAGCAGTACTTC
CDR3: CASSSGEEQYF
D: -
V: TRBV27
J: TRBJ2-7

DNA: TGTGCCAGCACCCTCGGACTTTCCACTGAAGCTTTCTTT
CDR3: CASTLGLSTEAFF
D: -
V: TRBV7-9
J: TRBJ1-1

DNA: TGTGCCAGCAGCTTAGGGGTTGGGTCGGGGGTCCGCGAGCAGTACTTC
CDR3: CASSLGVGSGVREQYF
D: -
V: TRBV11-2
J: TRBJ2-7

DNA: TGTGCCAGCAGTTACTCACGCGAGGGGGCGAGCACTGAAGCTTTCTTT
CDR3: CASSYSREGASTEAFF
D: TRBD1
V: TRBV6-5
J: TRBJ1-1

DNA: TGTGCCAGCAGTTCTTCACGGGACAGCAATCAGCCCCAGCATTTT
CDR3: CASSSSRDSNQPQHF
D: -
V: TRBV27
J: TRBJ1-5

DNA: TGTGCCTGGAGTGACCGGGACAGGGTTTGGTATCAGCCCCAGCATTTT
CDR3: CAWSDRDRVWYQPQHF
D: TRBD1
V: TRBV30
J: TRBJ1-5

DNA: TGCAGCGTTTCCGGACAGTGGAGCACTGAAGCTTTCTTT
CDR3: CSVSGQWSTEAFF
D: -
V: TRBV29-1
J: TRBJ1-1

DNA: TGTGCCAGTACCGCGGGACAGGGGGCTAGGAGCAATCAGCCCCAGCATTTT
CDR3: CASTAGQGARSNQPQHF
D: TRBD1
V: TRBV19
J: TRBJ1-5

DNA: TGTGCCAGCAGATCGACAGGGACGGGAGCGAACACCGGGGAGCTGTTTTTT
CDR3: CASRSTGTGANTGELFF
D: -
V: TRBV7-8
J: TRBJ2-2

DNA: TGTGCCAGCAGGAGCACAGGGGCAGCCAAAAACATTCAGTACTTC
CDR3: CASRSTGAAKNIQYF
D: TRBD1
V: TRBV28
J: TRBJ2-4